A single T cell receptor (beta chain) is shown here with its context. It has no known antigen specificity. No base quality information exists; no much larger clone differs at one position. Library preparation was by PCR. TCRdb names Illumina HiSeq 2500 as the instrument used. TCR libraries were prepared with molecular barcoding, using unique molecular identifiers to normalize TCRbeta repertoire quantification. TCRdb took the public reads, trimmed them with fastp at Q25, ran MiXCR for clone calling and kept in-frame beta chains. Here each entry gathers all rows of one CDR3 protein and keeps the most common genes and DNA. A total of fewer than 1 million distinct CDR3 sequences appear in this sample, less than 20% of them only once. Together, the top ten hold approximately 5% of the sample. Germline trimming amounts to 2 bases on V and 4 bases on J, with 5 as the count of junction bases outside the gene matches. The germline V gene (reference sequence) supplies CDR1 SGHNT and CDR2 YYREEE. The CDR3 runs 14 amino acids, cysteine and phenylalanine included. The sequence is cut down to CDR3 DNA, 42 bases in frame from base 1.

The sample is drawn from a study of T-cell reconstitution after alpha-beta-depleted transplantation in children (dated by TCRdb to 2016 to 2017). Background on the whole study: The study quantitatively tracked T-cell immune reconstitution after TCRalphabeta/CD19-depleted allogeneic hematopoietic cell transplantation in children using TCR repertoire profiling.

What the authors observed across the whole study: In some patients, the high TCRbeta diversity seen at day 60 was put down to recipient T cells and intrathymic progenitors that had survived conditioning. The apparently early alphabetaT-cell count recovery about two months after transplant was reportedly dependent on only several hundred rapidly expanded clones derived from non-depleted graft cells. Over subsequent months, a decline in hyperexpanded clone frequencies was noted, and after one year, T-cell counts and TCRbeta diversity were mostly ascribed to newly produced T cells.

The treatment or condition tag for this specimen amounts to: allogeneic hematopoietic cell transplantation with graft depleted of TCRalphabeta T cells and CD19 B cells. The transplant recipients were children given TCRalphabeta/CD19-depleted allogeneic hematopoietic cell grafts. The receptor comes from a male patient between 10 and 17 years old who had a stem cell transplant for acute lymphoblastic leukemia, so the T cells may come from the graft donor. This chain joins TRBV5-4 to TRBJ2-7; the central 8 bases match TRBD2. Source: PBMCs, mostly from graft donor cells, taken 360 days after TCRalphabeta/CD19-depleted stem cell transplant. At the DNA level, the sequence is TGTGCCAGCAGCTTTAGCGGGAAAGGTTACGAGCAGTACTTC. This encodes CASSFSGKGYEQYF. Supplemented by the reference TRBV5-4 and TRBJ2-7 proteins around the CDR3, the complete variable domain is ETGVTQSPTHLIKTRGQQVTLRCSSQSGHNTVSWYQQALGQGPQFIFQYYREEENGRGNFPPRFSGLQFPNYSSELNVNALELDDSALYLCASSFSGKGYEQYFGPGTRLTVT.